This passage covers 13 T cell receptor beta chains from one sample sequenced in a study of identical twins. TCRdb processed the 5' RACE reads anew with MiXCR; each CDR3 protein has one entry. The sample includes some 320,000 distinct CDR3 sequences, roughly 12% seen only once; the top ten take 7.2%. The sample was also linked to a second study, of yellow fever vaccine responses in identical twins.

Sequencing used CD8+ T cells sorted from blood. The receptors come from a woman aged 18-29 years in good health.

The chain recombines TRBV28 with TRBJ2-2; a weak D match, TRBD1 (5 bases). Deletions cut 6 bases from V and 0 bases from J, with 14 bases between. The CDR3 extends over 16 amino acids. Germline V lookup: CDR1 MDHEN, CDR2 SYDVKM. Here the CDR3 DNA reads TGTGCCAGCAGCCCAGACAGAGTGGCGAACACCGGGGAGCTGTTTTTT. It encodes CASSPDRVANTGELFF.

This clonotype occurred many times. The gene calls are TRBV5-1 and TRBJ2-3; D possibly uses TRBD1 or TRBD2 (5 bases each). The germline V gene has CDR1 SGHRS and CDR2 YFSETQ. Trimming stripped 4 bases from V and 5 bases from J, with 14 bases between. This CDR3 spans 14 amino acids. CDR3 nucleotides: TGCGCCAGCAGCCCCGAGGGGTTGGGAGATACGCAGTATTTT. Encoded protein: CASSPEGLGDTQYF.

This chain links TRBV2 with TRBJ1-1, with unresolved D. Germline V gives CDR1 SNHLY, CDR2 FYNNEI. The CDR3 is 13 residues long. V dropped 2 bases and J dropped 0 bases, with 4 bases sitting between them. DNA for the CDR3: TGTGCCAGCAGTGAAACGGTGAACACTGAAGCTTTCTTT. Translation gives CASSETVNTEAFF.

This clonotype occurred many times. The J gene is TRBJ1-1, the V gene TRBV3-1; D unclear. The CDR3 totals 13 residues. The germline V and J ends were trimmed by 1 base and 4 bases, with 7 bases remaining between them. The germline V gene encodes CDR1 LGHDT and CDR2 YNNKEL (reference sequence). Written as DNA, the CDR3 is TGTGCCAGCAGCCAAGCGTCCGGCACTGAAGCTTTCTTT. It codes for CASSQASGTEAFF. Full variable domain (missing parts from reference TRBV3-1 and TRBJ1-1): DTAVSQTPKYLVTQMGNDKSIKCEQNLGHDTMYWYKQDSKKFLKIMFSYNNKELIINETVPNRFSPKSPDKAHLNLHINSLELGDSAVYFCASSQASGTEAFFGQGTRLTVV.

The V and J genes are TRBV5-1 and TRBJ1-3, with a weak D call TRBD1 (5 bases). V lost 9 bases and J 0 bases, leaving 13 bases between the germline ends. The CDR3 has 14 residues. The germline V gene encodes CDR1 SGHRS and CDR2 YFSETQ. This chain's CDR3 is CATCGTGSGNTIYF. CDR3 nucleotide sequence: TGCGCCACCTGTGGAACAGGCTCTGGAAACACCATATATTTT.

This clonotype has only a few counts. The chain employs TRBV4-1 and TRBJ2-1, with D possibly being TRBD1 or TRBD2 (5 bases each). The length of the CDR3 is 13 residues. V was trimmed by 0 bases and J by 8 bases, leaving 8 bases between them. Germline lookup yields CDR1 MGHRA and CDR2 YSYEKL. This CDR3 is CASSQEGDDEQFF. CDR3 sequence (DNA): TGCGCCAGCAGCCAAGAGGGGGACGATGAGCAGTTCTTC.

The chain uses TRBV6-2 or TRBV6-3 and TRBJ2-5; the match to TRBD2 covers 10 bases. The germline gives CDR1 MNHEY, CDR2 SVGEGT. The CDR3 loop spans 16 amino acids. The V segment lost 6 bases and the J segment 0 bases; nucleotides outside the gene matches: 7. CDR3 nucleotides: TGTGCCAGCAGCCCCCTTAGCGGGGGGTACCAAGAGACCCAGTACTTC. Residues: CASSPLSGGYQETQYF.

V is TRBV12-3 or TRBV12-4 and J is TRBJ2-7; a possible D gene is TRBD2 (6 bases). The CDR3 is 15 residues long. Trimming shortened V by 5 bases and J by 5 bases, and 19 bases separated the two germline ends. The DNA of the CDR3 is TGTGCCAGCAGTAACCCAAGGAGGGCCTTTAACGAGCAGTACTTC. Translation: CASSNPRRAFNEQYF.

This clonotype occurred many times. The chain employs TRBV4-2 and TRBJ2-3; 7 nucleotides line up with TRBD2. The CDR3 has 17 residues. CDR1 and CDR2 (germline): LGHNA, YNFKEQ. V lost 3 bases and J lost 2; bases outside the gene matches: 11. CDR3 residues: CASSQGTSEFFTDTQYF. CDR3 nucleotides: TGTGCCAGCAGCCAGGGAACTAGCGAGTTTTTCACAGATACGCAGTATTTT.

This clonotype was seen a few times. V and J are TRBV28 and TRBJ1-1; TRBD1 aligns across 7 bases. Looked up from germline, CDR1 is MDHEN and CDR2 is SYDVKM. The CDR3 runs 17 residues. The J segment lost 6 bases and the V segment lost 3 bases, leaving 16 bases of the junction unmatched. This CDR3 reads CASSFRGENRGGAEAFF. The CDR3 nucleotides read TGTGCCAGCAGTTTTCGAGGGGAAAACAGGGGAGGGGCTGAAGCTTTCTTT.

This clonotype was recorded a few times. The chain recombines TRBV5-6 with TRBJ2-7; tentative D call: TRBD2 (5 bases). Per the germline V gene, CDR1 is SGHDT and CDR2 is YYEEEE. V was shortened by 5 bases and J by 5 bases, with 11 bases between the two germline ends. CDR3 size: 12 residues. CDR3 loop: CASRTSRDEQYF. As DNA, the CDR3 is TGTGCCAGCAGAACTAGTCGCGACGAGCAGTACTTC.

This clonotype was seen only a few times. The J gene is TRBJ2-5, the V gene TRBV7-9; D is uncertain. V lost 5 bases to trimming and J lost 4 bases, with 8 bases between them. CDR1 and CDR2 from the germline V gene are SEHNR and FQNEAQ (reference sequence). The CDR3 sequence is 12 residues long. The CDR3 is CASSANRETQYF. In DNA, the CDR3 is TGTGCCAGCAGCGCGAACCGAGAGACCCAGTACTTC. Full variable domain (rest looked up from reference TRBV7-9 and TRBJ2-5): DTGVSQNPRHKITKRGQNVTFRCDPISEHNRLYWYRQTLGQGPEFLTYFQNEAQLEKSRLLSDRFSAERPKGSFSTLEIQRTEQGDSAMYLCASSANRETQYFGPGTRLLVL.

The chain is built from TRBV4-1 and TRBJ2-5; 9 bases map to TRBD2. J was trimmed by 5 bases and V by 4 bases; bases with no gene match: 8. This CDR3 has 15 amino acids. Germline assignment: CDR1 MGHRA and CDR2 YSYEKL. The CDR3: CASSPLAGKFETQYF. As DNA, the CDR3 is TGCGCCAGCAGCCCTCTAGCGGGAAAATTTGAGACCCAGTACTTC.